The 21 T cell receptor beta chains below were found in one sample sequenced in a study of blood T cell repertoires in COVID-19. Generated by immunoSEQ multiplex PCR, the TCRdb table keeps only in-frame clones and is missing some. Counted here are approximately 75,000 clones, approximately 86% occurring once; the ten biggest clones make up under 6.5%. Sequenced sample: peripheral blood. These receptors were taken from a man older than 75 with COVID-19, enrolled during active disease.

The chain combines TRBV10-3 with TRBJ1-1; D remains unclear. Trimming removed 8 bases at V and 4 bases at J, with 14 bases between. CDR3 size: 13 residues. Per the germline V gene, CDR1 is ENHRY and CDR2 is SYGVKD. The chain's CDR3 is CAICFSQATEAFF. The DNA for the CDR3 is TGTGCCATCTGCTTTTCGCAAGCCACTGAAGCTTTCTTT.

This clone appeared once. The rearrangement uses TRBV6-5 and TRBJ2-5, with D tentatively TRBD1 (6 bases). V was pared by 7 bases and J by 10 bases, with 22 bases between. The CDR3 sequence is 14 residues long. The germline V gene encodes CDR1 MNHEY and CDR2 SVGAGI. DNA for the CDR3: TGTGCCAGCACCCAGGGGTTCGGTGGGGTCGGCCAGTACTTC. Amino acids: CASTQGFGGVGQYF.

This clone was recorded only once. The chain couples TRBV5-1 to TRBJ2-1; 8 bases line up with TRBD2. CDR1 is SGHRS, CDR2 YFSETQ, per germline. This CDR3 contains 15 residues. V was pared by 4 bases and J by 5 bases, with 8 bases of the junction left unmatched. In nucleotides, the CDR3 is TGCGCCAGCAGCCCTAGCGGGCGGACAAACAATGAGCAGTTCTTC. As protein: CASSPSGRTNNEQFF. Looking up the rest from reference TRBV5-1 and TRBJ2-1 gives the full variable domain: KAGVTQTPRYLIKTRGQQVTLSCSPISGHRSVSWYQQTPGQGLQFLFEYFSETQRNKGNFPGRFSGRQFSNSRSEMNVSTLELGDSALYLCASSPSGRTNNEQFFGPGTRLTVL.

The rearrangement uses TRBV5-1 and TRBJ2-5, with a weak D call TRBD1 (5 bases). The CDR3 runs 14 residues. Trimming left V 4 bases short and J 1 base short, with 11 bases between. Germline V lookup: CDR1 SGHRS, CDR2 YFSETQ. The CDR3 loop reads CASSLDRAQETQYF. The CDR3 region has the DNA TGCGCCAGCAGCCTCGACAGAGCCCAAGAGACCCAGTACTTC.

In its sample, this clone was seen a few times. The V gene is TRBV10-3, the J gene TRBJ1-2, with a possible D match to TRBD1 (6 bases). Deletions cut 2 bases from V and 5 bases from J, with 21 bases between. This CDR3 has 17 residues. The V gene's germline CDR1 is ENHRY and CDR2 SYGVKD. The CDR3 bases are TGTGCCATCAGTGAGAGCCTAGTTGGTCAGGGGAATTATGGCTACACCTTC. Protein product: CAISESLVGQGNYGYTF.

The chain uses TRBV19 and TRBJ2-3, with TRBD2 as a possible D gene (5 bases). Trimming removed 5 bases from V and 0 bases from J, with 15 bases in between. The CDR3 runs to 16 residues. Germline V CDR1 and CDR2: LNHDA, SQIVND (reference sequence). The CDR3 sequence is CASSLGGYGSTDTQYF. CDR3 in DNA: TGTGCCAGTAGTTTGGGCGGGTACGGGAGCACAGATACGCAGTATTTT. Full variable domain (remainder filled in from reference TRBV19 and TRBJ2-3): DGGITQSPKYLFRKEGQNVTLSCEQNLNHDAMYWYRQDPGQGLRLIYYSQIVNDFQKGDIAEGYSVSREKKESFPLTVTSAQKNPTAFYLCASSLGGYGSTDTQYFGPGTRLTVL.

This clone was seen a few times. The V gene is TRBV28, the J gene TRBJ1-2; 11 bases line up with TRBD1. CDR1 MDHEN and CDR2 SYDVKM come from the germline V gene. V lost 8 bases and J lost 6; bases outside the gene matches: 2. This CDR3 has 12 amino acids. The CDR3 bases are TGTGCCAGCGGGACAGGGGGGGATGGCTACACCTTC. Amino acid sequence: CASGTGGDGYTF.

The chain links TRBV5-1 to TRBJ2-7; D not certain. Trimming pared 2 bases from V and 3 bases from J, leaving 9 bases between. The CDR3 is made up of 13 amino acids. Germline CDR1 is SGHRS and CDR2 is YFSETQ. In DNA form, the CDR3 reads TGCGCCAGCAGCTTCACAGTTGGCTACGAGCAGTACTTC. Protein product: CASSFTVGYEQYF.

This rearrangement joins TRBV6-5 to TRBJ2-3, with D maybe TRBD2 (5 bases). The CDR3 contains 10 residues. Germline values: CDR1 MNHEY, CDR2 SVGAGI. Trimming removed 8 bases from V and 9 bases from J, with 9 bases in between. The CDR3 region is CASRDLTQYF. CDR3 sequence (DNA): TGTGCCAGCCGGGATTTAACGCAGTATTTT.

This chain uses TRBV4-3 with TRBJ1-5, with D tentatively TRBD1 (6 bases). This CDR3 region has 15 residues. Between the trimmed V and J ends, which lost 0 bases and 6 bases, there was a span of 12 bases. Germline CDR1 and CDR2: LGHNA and YSLEER. In nucleotides, the CDR3 is TGCGCCAGCAGCCAAGATCTACAGGGCGTTCAGCCCCAGCATTTT. It specifies CASSQDLQGVQPQHF.

The genes are TRBV6-5 and TRBJ2-4, with 11 nucleotides matching TRBD1. CDR1 is MNHEY and CDR2 is SVGAGI in the germline V gene. CDR3 size: 15 residues. Losses at the gene ends were 5 bases for V and 6 bases for J; bases not matched to a gene: 6. The CDR3 spells CASSLPGTGGNIQYF. CDR3 sequence (DNA): TGTGCCAGCAGTCTTCCGGGGACAGGGGGAAACATTCAGTACTTC.

This chain connects TRBV19 to TRBJ1-5, with 7 bases identical to TRBD1. Germline V lookup: CDR1 LNHDA, CDR2 SQIVND (reference sequence). Trimming removed 3 bases from V and 0 bases from J; junction bases left unmatched: 11. The CDR3 is made up of 18 amino acids. The CDR3: CASSISGQHYYSNQPQHF. CDR3 DNA: TGTGCCAGTAGTATTTCGGGACAGCATTATTATAGCAATCAGCCCCAGCATTTT.

This chain joins TRBV5-1 and TRBJ1-2; D remains ambiguous. Trimming shortened V by 0 bases and J by 8 bases, and 8 bases separated the two germline ends. Per the germline V gene, CDR1 is SGHRS and CDR2 is YFSETQ. The CDR3 runs 12 residues. The CDR3 DNA reads TGCGCCAGCAGCTTGGACAGAGAAGGCTACACCTTC. Translating gives CASSLDREGYTF.

V is TRBV27 and J is TRBJ2-6; D is perhaps TRBD1 (6 bases). The germline V and J ends were trimmed by 8 bases and 0 bases, with 14 bases remaining between them. This CDR3 spans 16 amino acids. Germline CDR1 reads MNHEY; CDR2 reads SMNVEV (reference sequence). CDR3 DNA: TGTGCCAGCGGGGGCGGAGTCTTCTCTGGGGCCAACGTCCTGACTTTC. Protein sequence: CASGGGVFSGANVLTF.

The J gene is TRBJ1-5, the V gene TRBV7-9; D is unresolved. The germline V and J ends were trimmed by 4 bases and 7 bases, with 11 bases remaining between them. Germline V gene lookup returns CDR1 SEHNR and CDR2 FQNEAQ (reference sequence). The CDR3 has 13 residues. CDR3 in amino acids: CASSSFDGQPQHF. In DNA, the CDR3 is TGTGCCAGCAGCTCCTTTGACGGGCAGCCCCAGCATTTT.

This sequence joins TRBV5-4 and TRBJ1-6; D not certain. Germline V gene data show CDR1 as SGHNT and CDR2 as YYREEE (reference sequence). The ends were cut back, 5 bases at V and 0 bases at J, with 18 bases in the middle. The CDR3 consists of 18 residues. CDR3 DNA: TGTGCCAGCAGTTCAACCAAGAGTGGGAGCTCCTATAATTCACCCCTCCACTTT. As protein: CASSSTKSGSSYNSPLHF. The full variable domain, its missing parts supplied by reference TRBV5-4 and TRBJ1-6, is ETGVTQSPTHLIKTRGQQVTLRCSSQSGHNTVSWYQQALGQGPQFIFQYYREEENGRGNFPPRFSGLQFPNYSSELNVNALELDDSALYLCASSSTKSGSSYNSPLHFGNGTRLTVT.

V and J are TRBV10-1 and TRBJ2-2, with no clear D. Germline loops: CDR1 WNHNN, CDR2 SYGVQD (reference sequence). The germline V and J ends were trimmed by 2 bases and 8 bases, with 6 bases remaining between them. The CDR3 sequence is 12 residues long. Here the CDR3 DNA reads TGCGCCAGCAGTGAGCCCATGGGGGAGCTGTTTTTT. It yields the protein CASSEPMGELFF.

The chain combines TRBV5-5 with TRBJ1-2, with TRBD1 as a possible D gene (5 bases). Germline values: CDR1 SGHKS, CDR2 YYEKEE (reference sequence). Deletions cut 0 bases from V and 3 bases from J, with 9 bases between. The CDR3 contains 14 residues. As DNA, the CDR3 is TGTGCCAGCAGCTTGGGGGGCAGCTACTATGGCTACACCTTC. Protein product: CASSLGGSYYGYTF.

V usage is TRBV5-4 and J usage is TRBJ1-1; tentative D call: TRBD1 (5 bases). Germline CDR1 SGHNT, CDR2 YYREEE (reference sequence). Deletions cut 5 bases from V and 3 bases from J, with 14 bases between. CDR3 size: 14 residues. CDR3 DNA: TGTGCCAGCAGTACCCGGCGGGACGACACTGAAGCTTTCTTT. Translated: CASSTRRDDTEAFF.

This chain links TRBV7-9 with TRBJ2-7; 9 bases align to TRBD1. V was clipped by 3 bases and J by 5 bases; unmatched bases: 11. This CDR3 has 16 residues. Germline CDR1 and CDR2: SEHNR and FQNEAQ (reference sequence). CDR3 nucleotide sequence: TGTGCCAGCAGCTTCGGACAGGGGCTCACCAAGGACGAGCAGTACTTC. It yields the protein CASSFGQGLTKDEQYF.

This clone was seen only once. The rearrangement joins TRBV27 to TRBJ1-2, with 10 bases fitting TRBD1. V dropped 6 bases and J dropped 5; count of bases not matched to a gene: 3. The CDR3 sequence is 13 residues long. CDR1 MNHEY and CDR2 SMNVEV come from the germline V gene (reference sequence). Written as DNA, the CDR3 is TGTGCCAGCAGGGGACAGGGGCGGTATGGCTACACCTTC. Its protein is CASRGQGRYGYTF.